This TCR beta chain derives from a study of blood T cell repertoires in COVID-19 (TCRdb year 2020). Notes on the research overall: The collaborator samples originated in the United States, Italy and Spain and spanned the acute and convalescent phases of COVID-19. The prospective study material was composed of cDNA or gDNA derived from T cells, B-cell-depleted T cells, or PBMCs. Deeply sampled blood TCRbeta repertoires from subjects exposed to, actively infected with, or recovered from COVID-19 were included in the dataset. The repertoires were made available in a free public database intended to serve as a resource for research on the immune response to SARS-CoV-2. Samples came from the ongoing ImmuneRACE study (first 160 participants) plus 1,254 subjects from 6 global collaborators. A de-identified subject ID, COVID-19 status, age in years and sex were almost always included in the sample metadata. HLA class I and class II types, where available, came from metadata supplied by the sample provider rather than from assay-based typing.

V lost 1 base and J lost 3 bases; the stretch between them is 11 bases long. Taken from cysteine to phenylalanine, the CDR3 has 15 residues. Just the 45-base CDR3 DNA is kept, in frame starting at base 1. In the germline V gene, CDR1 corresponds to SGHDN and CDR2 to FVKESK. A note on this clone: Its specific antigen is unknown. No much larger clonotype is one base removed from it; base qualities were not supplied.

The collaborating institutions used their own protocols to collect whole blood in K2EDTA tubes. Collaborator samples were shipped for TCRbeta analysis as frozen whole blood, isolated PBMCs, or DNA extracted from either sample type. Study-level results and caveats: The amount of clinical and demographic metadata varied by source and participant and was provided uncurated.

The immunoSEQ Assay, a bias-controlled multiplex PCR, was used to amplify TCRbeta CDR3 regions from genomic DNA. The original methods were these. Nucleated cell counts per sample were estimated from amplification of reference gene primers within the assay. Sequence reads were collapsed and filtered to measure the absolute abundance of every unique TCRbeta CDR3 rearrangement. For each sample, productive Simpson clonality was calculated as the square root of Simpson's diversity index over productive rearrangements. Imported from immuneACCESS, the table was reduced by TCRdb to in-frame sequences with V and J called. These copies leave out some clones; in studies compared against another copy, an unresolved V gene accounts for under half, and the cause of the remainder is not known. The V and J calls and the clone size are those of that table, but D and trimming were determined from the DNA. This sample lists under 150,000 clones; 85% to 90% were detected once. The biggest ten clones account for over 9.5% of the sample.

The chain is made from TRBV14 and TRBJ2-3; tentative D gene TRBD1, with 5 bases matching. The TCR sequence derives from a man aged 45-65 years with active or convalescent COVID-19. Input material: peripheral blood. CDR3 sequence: CASSQATARTDTQYF. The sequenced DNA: TGTGCCAGCAGCCAAGCGACAGCCAGAACAGATACGCAGTATTTT.